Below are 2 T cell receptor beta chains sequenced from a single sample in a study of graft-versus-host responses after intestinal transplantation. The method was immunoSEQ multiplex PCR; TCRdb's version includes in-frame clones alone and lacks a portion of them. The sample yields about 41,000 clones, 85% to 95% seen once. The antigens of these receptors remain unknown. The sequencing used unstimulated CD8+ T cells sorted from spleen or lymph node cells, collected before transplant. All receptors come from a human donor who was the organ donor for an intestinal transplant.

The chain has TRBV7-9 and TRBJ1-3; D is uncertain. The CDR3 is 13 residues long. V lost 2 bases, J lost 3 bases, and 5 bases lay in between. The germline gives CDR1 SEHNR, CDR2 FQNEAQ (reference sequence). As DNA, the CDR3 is TGTGCCAGCAGCTTATGGGGTGGAAACACCATATATTTT. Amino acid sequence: CASSLWGGNTIYF.

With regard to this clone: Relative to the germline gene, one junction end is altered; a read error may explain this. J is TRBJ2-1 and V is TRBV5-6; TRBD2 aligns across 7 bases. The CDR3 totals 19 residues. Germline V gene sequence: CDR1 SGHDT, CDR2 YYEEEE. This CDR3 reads CASGFGAGVWNQPYNEQFF. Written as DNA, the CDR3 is TGTGCCAGCGGCTTCGGGGCGGGGGTGTGGAACCAACCCTACAATGAGCAGTTCTTC.